The 26 T cell receptor beta chains in this list originate from one sample, sequenced in a study of molecular identifiers for immune sequencing clone quantification. TCRdb analysed the PCR reads with MiXCR anew, one entry per CDR3 protein. The sample lists approximately 670,000 distinct CDR3 sequences, about 20% occurring once. Material: naive CD8+ T cells from blood, with Jurkat cell RNA spiked in. Subset defined: FACS-sorted CD8+CD4-CCR7+CD45RA+ naive T cells. The receptor source for this set is a human donor in good health. Some libraries in this study had Jurkat cell RNA spiked in.

This clonotype was recorded once. With a much larger clone just one base away, this may be a read error. This chain links TRBV5-6 with TRBJ1-1; a possible D gene is TRBD1 (5 bases). The CDR3 runs to 14 residues. Looked up from germline, CDR1 is SGHDT and CDR2 is YYEEEE. The CDR3 DNA is TGTGCCTGCAGCTTGGGGCTGCCGCGCACTGAAGCTTTCTTT. This gives the protein CACSLGLPRTEAFF.

This clonotype was recorded a few times. The gene calls are TRBV4-3 and TRBJ2-7; TRBD1 aligns across 9 bases. From germline, CDR1 is LGHNA and CDR2 YSLEER. J lost 3 bases, V lost 1 base, and 13 bases had no gene match. CDR3 size: 18 residues. The CDR3 bases are TGCGCCAGCAGCCAAGGACAACTTCAGGACAGGGGATACTACGAGCAGTACTTC. Its translation is CASSQGQLQDRGYYEQYF.

This clonotype has ten or more counts. The chain links TRBV28 to TRBJ2-6; D tentatively fits TRBD1 or TRBD2 (6 bases each). CDR3 length equals 15 residues. Germline lookup yields CDR1 MDHEN and CDR2 SYDVKM. V lost 8 bases and J 4 bases, leaving 15 bases between the germline ends. CDR3 bases: TGTGCCAGCGGTATCGGGGGCTCCGGGGCCAACGTCCTGACTTTC. Residues: CASGIGGSGANVLTF.

This clonotype was detected many times. The chain is built from TRBV12-3 or TRBV12-4 and TRBJ1-4; the D gene is possibly TRBD1 (5 bases). The V and J ends lost 1 base and 7 bases respectively, with 13 bases between them. The CDR3 sequence is 15 residues long. CDR3 bases: TGTGCCAGCAGTTTAGATCCGGGGCAGGTTGAAAAACTGTTTTTT. The encoded protein is CASSLDPGQVEKLFF.

This rearrangement joins TRBV27 to TRBJ2-5; 11 bases are a match to TRBD2. V was clipped by 5 bases and J by 5 bases; unmatched bases: 10. The length of the CDR3 is 16 residues. Germline V lookup: CDR1 MNHEY, CDR2 SMNVEV (reference sequence). The CDR3 DNA reads as TGTGCCAGCAGTGCCGGGACTAGCGGAATATGGGAGACCCAGTACTTC. Amino acid sequence: CASSAGTSGIWETQYF.

In its sample, this clonotype was seen many times. V and J are TRBV5-1 and TRBJ2-7; either TRBD1 or TRBD2 may fit D (5 bases each). This CDR3 region has 15 residues. Trimming stripped 3 bases from V and 4 bases from J, with 17 bases between. The germline CDR1 and CDR2 sequences are SGHRS and YFSETQ. As DNA, the CDR3 is TGCGCCAGCAGCTGGGGCGATCCGGGGCGGTACGAGCAGTACTTC. This gives the protein CASSWGDPGRYEQYF.

About this clonotype itself: Being one base from a much bigger clone, this may be a read error. This sequence joins TRBV7-2 and TRBJ1-1; D gene unclear. The V end lost 1 base, the J end lost 3 bases, and 9 bases lay between the germline ends. The CDR3 totals 14 residues. Germline lookup yields CDR1 SGHTA and CDR2 FQGNSA. The CDR3 is CASSLEHVDTEAFF. Here the CDR3 DNA reads TGTGCCAGCAGCTTAGAACATGTGGACACTGAAGCTTTCTTT.

Points on this clonotype: This could be a read error, since a much larger clone is one nucleotide away. The rearrangement joins TRBV28 to TRBJ2-7; D might be TRBD1 or TRBD2, each matching 5 bases. V lost 6 bases and J 7 bases, leaving 16 bases between the germline ends. Germline V gene lookup returns CDR1 MDHEN and CDR2 SYDVKM. The CDR3 loop spans 13 amino acids. CDR3 sequence: CASRPGRVVEQYF. The CDR3 region has the DNA TGTGCCAGCAGACCGGGACGGGTCGTGGAGCAGTACTTC.

This clonotype has ten or more counts. The J gene is TRBJ2-7, the V gene TRBV10-3; D might be TRBD1 (5 bases). Germline V lookup: CDR1 ENHRY, CDR2 SYGVKD. CDR3 length: 13 amino acids. The germline V and J ends were trimmed by 2 bases and 2 bases, with 7 bases remaining between them. This CDR3 is CAISEPGTYEQYF. The DNA for the CDR3 is TGTGCCATCAGTGAGCCAGGGACCTACGAGCAGTACTTC.

In this sample, this clonotype turned up a few times. The chain carries TRBV7-9 and TRBJ1-2; D is unresolved. This CDR3 region has 14 residues. CDR1 SEHNR and CDR2 FQNEAQ come from the germline V gene (reference sequence). Trimming pared 1 base from V and 6 bases from J, leaving 12 bases between. For the CDR3, the DNA is TGTGCCAGCAGCTTAGTGTTTCACGGAGATGGCTACACCTTC. Its translation: CASSLVFHGDGYTF. The full variable domain, rest sourced from reference TRBV7-9 and TRBJ1-2, is DTGVSQNPRHKITKRGQNVTFRCDPISEHNRLYWYRQTLGQGPEFLTYFQNEAQLEKSRLLSDRFSAERPKGSFSTLEIQRTEQGDSAMYLCASSLVFHGDGYTFGSGTRLTVV.

V is TRBV7-9 and J is TRBJ2-3; a possible D gene is TRBD2 (5 bases). This CDR3 is built from 12 residues. Germline V gene lookup returns CDR1 SEHNR and CDR2 FQNEAQ (reference sequence). The V gene lost 5 bases and the J gene lost 6 bases, with 9 bases spanning the gap. In DNA, the CDR3 is TGTGCCAGCAGCCGGGATCAGGATACGCAGTATTTT. Translation: CASSRDQDTQYF.

This clonotype showed up many times. This chain connects TRBV21-1 to TRBJ2-1; TRBD1, as called in the table, went unchecked against the DNA. TRBV21-1 is annotated as a pseudogene. The CDR3 is made up of 15 amino acids. CDR3: CASSKGQGAYNEQFF. In DNA form, the CDR3 reads TGTGCCAGCAGCAAAGGACAGGGGGCCTACAATGAGCAGTTCTTC.

V and J are TRBV2 and TRBJ2-1; 12 bases align to TRBD2. After removal of 3 bases from V and 12 bases from J, the junction contained 21 bases not matched to a gene. The CDR3 covers 19 residues. The germline V gene has CDR1 SNHLY and CDR2 FYNNEI. The CDR3 nucleotides read TGTGCCAGCAGTGAGATGACGTCAGGAGGTCTAGCGGGGGGGCCTGGGCAGTTCTTC. Translating it yields CASSEMTSGGLAGGPGQFF.

V gene TRBV30 combines with J gene TRBJ1-4, with 10 bases aligning to TRBD1. The J segment lost 13 bases and the V segment lost 5 bases, leaving 10 bases of the junction unmatched. The length of the CDR3 is 13 residues. In germline, CDR1 is GTSNPN, CDR2 SVGIG (reference sequence). CDR3 amino acids: CAWRGTGARGLFF. The CDR3 bases are TGTGCCTGGCGGGGGACAGGGGCCCGGGGACTGTTTTTT.

Worth noting for this clonotype: A single base separates this from a much larger clone, so it may be a read error. This chain uses TRBV27 with TRBJ1-6; D not certain. V was cut by 4 bases and J by 7 bases, with 5 bases left in between. Germline CDR1 MNHEY, CDR2 SMNVEV (reference sequence). The CDR3 has 12 amino acids. CDR3 sequence: CASSSQNSPLHF. In DNA form, the CDR3 reads TGTGCCAGCAGTTCACAGAATTCACCCCTCCACTTT.

This clonotype was seen repeatedly, ten times or more. V usage is TRBV7-9 and J usage is TRBJ2-5, with D maybe TRBD1 (5 bases). The germline CDR1 and CDR2 sequences are SEHNR and FQNEAQ (reference sequence). This CDR3 has 12 amino acids. V shed 6 bases and J shed 2 bases, with 7 bases lying between them. CDR3 loop: CASRQVQETQYF. Here the CDR3 DNA reads TGTGCCAGCAGACAGGTACAAGAGACCCAGTACTTC.

This clonotype was recorded at least ten times. This rearrangement joins TRBV27 to TRBJ2-3; a possible D gene is TRBD2 (6 bases). V was trimmed by 3 bases and J by 5 bases, leaving 18 bases between them. CDR1 and CDR2 (germline): MNHEY, SMNVEV (reference sequence). The CDR3 totals 16 residues. This CDR3 is CASSLRLTDGGDTQYF. In nucleotides, the CDR3 is TGTGCCAGCAGTTTGCGGTTGACAGACGGGGGAGATACGCAGTATTTT.

This clonotype occurred a few times. The chain links TRBV4-3 to TRBJ2-1; 7 bases are shared with TRBD1. Germline V gene data show CDR1 as LGHNA and CDR2 as YSLEER. This CDR3 spans 16 amino acids. V lost 6 bases to trimming and J lost 0 bases; unmatched junction nucleotides: 8. CDR3 DNA: TGCGCCAGCAGTCCCAGGAACAGGGGCTCCTACAATGAGCAGTTCTTC. Its protein product is CASSPRNRGSYNEQFF.

This clonotype appeared many times. The V and J genes are TRBV3-1 and TRBJ2-3, with 9 bases matching TRBD2. The V and J ends lost 4 bases and 5 bases, in that order; junction bases with no gene match: 4. The V gene's germline CDR1 is LGHDT and CDR2 YNNKEL (reference sequence). CDR3 length: 14 residues. CDR3 in DNA: TGTGCCAGCAGCCTAGCGGGAGTTGAAGATACGCAGTATTTT. Protein product: CASSLAGVEDTQYF.

A remark on this clonotype: A much larger clone lies one base from this, so it may be a read error. A read error is likely, as this CDR3 ends without the conserved phenylalanine or tryptophan. This chain joins TRBV6-5 and TRBJ2-1; 7 nucleotides match TRBD1. V lost 5 bases to trimming and J lost 5 bases; unmatched junction nucleotides: 18. This CDR3 is built from 18 residues. CDR1 is MNHEY and CDR2 is SVGAGI in the germline V gene. This chain's CDR3 is CASSLTSRGRGPNNEQFS. CDR3 DNA sequence: TGTGCCAGCAGTCTTACCAGCCGGGGAAGGGGGCCCAACAATGAGCAGTTCTCC.

The sample holds many counts of this clonotype. This sequence joins TRBV4-3 and TRBJ1-1; 7 positions match TRBD1. Germline trimming cut 5 bases from V and 3 bases from J; bases unmatched to any gene: 12. Germline V gene data show CDR1 as LGHNA and CDR2 as YSLEER. The CDR3 is 16 amino acids. For the CDR3, the DNA is TGCGCCAGCAGCAAACAGGGGCGGTTTATCGACACTGAAGCTTTCTTT. Translating it yields CASSKQGRFIDTEAFF.

This clonotype came up a few times. The junction departs from the called germline gene at one end, perhaps through a read error. The V call is TRBV10-3, the J call TRBJ2-6; the D gene is possibly TRBD1 (6 bases). The CDR3 runs 16 residues. CDR1 is ENHRY, CDR2 SYGVKD, per germline. This chain's CDR3 is CAISEEGVSGANVPTF. CDR3 nucleotides: TGTGCCATCAGTGAAGAGGGGGTCTCTGGGGCCAACGTCCCGACTTTC.

V gene TRBV2 combines with J gene TRBJ2-7; 7 bases match TRBD1. This CDR3 is built from 13 residues. After removal of 11 bases from V and 1 base from J, the junction contained 8 bases not matched to a gene. CDR1 and CDR2 (germline): SNHLY, FYNNEI. CDR3 protein: CAGRDSLSYEQYF. CDR3 DNA: TGTGCCGGACGGGACAGCCTATCCTACGAGCAGTACTTC.

With regard to this clonotype: It may be a read error: a sequence one base away is much more abundant. V usage is TRBV28 and J usage is TRBJ2-3; the match to TRBD2 covers 7 bases. The CDR3 runs 17 residues. The trim removed 7 bases at V and 0 bases at J, leaving 13 bases unmatched. Germline V gene sequence: CDR1 MDHEN, CDR2 SYDVKM. Here the CDR3 reads CASNLSPGRGSTDTQYF. CDR3 coding DNA: TGTGCCAGCAACCTTTCCCCGGGGCGGGGGAGCACAGATACGCAGTATTTT. The entire variable domain, with the rest obtained from reference TRBV28 and TRBJ2-3, is as follows: DVKVTQSSRYLVKRTGEKVFLECVQDMDHENMFWYRQDPGLGLRLIYFSYDVKMKEKGDIPEGYSVSREKKERFSLILESASTNQTSMYLCASNLSPGRGSTDTQYFGPGTRLTVL.

This clonotype occurred many times. V usage is TRBV4-1 and J usage is TRBJ1-5; D is possibly TRBD1 (6 bases). Germline lookup yields CDR1 MGHRA and CDR2 YSYEKL. Trimming pared 3 bases from V and 0 bases from J, leaving 9 bases between. CDR3 length: 15 residues. The CDR3 nucleotides are TGCGCCAGCAGCCAGTACAGGGATAGCAATCAGCCCCAGCATTTT. Protein product: CASSQYRDSNQPQHF.

The V and J genes are TRBV27 and TRBJ1-6; D possibly corresponds to TRBD1 (6 bases). With 2 bases removed from V and 7 bases from J, the gap between germline ends came to 12 bases. This CDR3 comprises 15 residues. Germline values: CDR1 MNHEY, CDR2 SMNVEV (reference sequence). The CDR3 loop is CASSLHREKNSPLHF. The CDR3 DNA follows: TGTGCCAGCAGTTTACACAGGGAGAAGAATTCACCCCTCCACTTT.